A single sample gave rise to the 14 T cell receptor beta chains below, sequenced in a study of response to subunit inactivated influenza vaccine. TCRdb passed the RT-PCR reads through MiXCR, listing each CDR3 protein once. The sample includes about 190,000 distinct CDR3 sequences, 14% of them seen just once. Sequences were derived from CD8+ T cells sorted from PBMCs, sampled 4 to 6 days after vaccination. These TCRs come from a man aged 45-65 years who received an inactivated influenza vaccine.

This clonotype was observed a handful of times. V and J are TRBV6-1 and TRBJ2-4; D remains unclear. V lost 2 bases and J 5 bases, leaving 10 bases between the germline ends. CDR1 MNHNS and CDR2 SASEGT come from the germline V gene. The CDR3 has 14 amino acids. This CDR3 is CASSELLSQNIQYF. For the CDR3, the DNA is TGTGCCAGCAGTGAACTCTTATCCCAAAACATTCAGTACTTC.

This clonotype was observed a handful of times. The chain uses TRBV18 and TRBJ2-1; 7 bases align to TRBD2. This CDR3 is built from 16 residues. Germline V gene sequence: CDR1 KGHSH, CDR2 LQKENI. With V trimmed by 1 base and J by 3 bases, 6 bases remained unmatched. The CDR3 coding sequence is TGTGCCAGCTCACCACTCGGTGGGAGGGACTACAATGAGCAGTTCTTC. This translates into CASSPLGGRDYNEQFF.

The chain employs TRBV12-3 or TRBV12-4 and TRBJ2-1; TRBD2 matches at 8 bases. The junction had 5 bases not matched to a gene; V was cut back by 4 bases and J by 0 bases. CDR3 length equals 16 residues. The CDR3 loop reads CASSSGRGVSYNEQFF. Here the CDR3 DNA reads TGTGCCAGCAGTTCCGGGAGGGGGGTCTCCTACAATGAGCAGTTCTTC.

The rearrangement uses TRBV4-3 and TRBJ2-1; D might be TRBD2 (5 bases). Trimming removed 0 bases at V and 4 bases at J, with 16 bases between. The CDR3 has 17 residues. CDR1 and CDR2 from the germline V gene are LGHNA and YSLEER. The DNA for the CDR3 is TGCGCCAGCAGCCAAGATAAATTCGAGGGAGAGTACAATGAGCAGTTCTTC. It translates to CASSQDKFEGEYNEQFF.

This clonotype showed up many times. The V and J genes are TRBV29-1 and TRBJ2-4, with TRBD1 identical over 7 bases. CDR1 and CDR2 (germline): SQVTM, ANQGSEA. The V and J ends lost 6 bases and 8 bases, in that order; junction bases with no gene match: 4. The CDR3 is 11 amino acids. The DNA for the CDR3 is TGCAGCGTCGGACAGGCGGACATTCAGTACTTC. This translates into CSVGQADIQYF.

In its sample, this clonotype was seen a few times. This chain uses TRBV6-5 with TRBJ2-7, with TRBD1 identical over 10 bases. Trimming cost V 4 bases and J 4 bases; bases outside gene matches: 7. This CDR3 spans 15 amino acids. Per germline, CDR1 MNHEY and CDR2 SVGAGI. The CDR3 DNA sequence: TGTGCCAGCAGTTTAAATCCGGGACAGGGGTACGAGCAGTACTTC. Translating gives CASSLNPGQGYEQYF.

CDR3 nucleotides: TGTGCCAGCACTTCAGCGACAGCTTCGAGGCCCTACGAGCAGTACTTC. It encodes CASTSATASRPYEQYF. The V gene is TRBV12-3 or TRBV12-4, the J gene TRBJ2-7, with D maybe TRBD1 (5 bases). The germline V and J ends were trimmed by 7 bases and 2 bases, with 21 bases remaining between them. The CDR3 consists of 16 residues.

This sequence joins TRBV6-5 and TRBJ2-7; no reliable D call. V lost 2 bases to trimming and J lost 0 bases, with 5 bases between them. This CDR3 comprises 13 residues. Per germline, CDR1 MNHEY and CDR2 SVGAGI. Written as DNA, the CDR3 is TGTGCCAGCAGTTACGAGGTCTCCTACGAGCAGTACTTC. It translates to CASSYEVSYEQYF.

This clonotype was seen at least ten times. This chain uses TRBV7-9 with TRBJ2-2; 7 positions agree with TRBD1. Trimming took 6 bases from V and 6 from J; bases not matched to a gene: 7. This CDR3 has 14 amino acids. Looked up from germline, CDR1 is SEHNR and CDR2 is FQNEAQ (reference sequence). CDR3 DNA: TGTGCCAGCAGGGTACAGGGGATGCCCGGGGAGCTGTTTTTT. It yields the protein CASRVQGMPGELFF.

This chain connects TRBV13 to TRBJ2-5; the D gene could be TRBD1 or TRBD2 (5 bases each). The germline V and J ends were trimmed by 5 bases and 4 bases, with 11 bases remaining between them. The CDR3 runs 13 residues. The germline V gene has CDR1 PRHDT and CDR2 FYEKMQ (reference sequence). This CDR3 reads CASSIPGRETQYF. Here the CDR3 DNA reads TGTGCCAGCAGCATCCCGGGACGAGAGACCCAGTACTTC. The whole variable domain, filled in from reference TRBV13 and TRBJ2-5, reads AAGVIQSPRHLIKEKRETATLKCYPIPRHDTVYWYQQGPGQDPQFLISFYEKMQSDKGSIPDRFSAQQFSDYHSELNMSSLELGDSALYFCASSIPGRETQYFGPGTRLLVL.

J is TRBJ2-1 and V is TRBV5-6; 8 bases align to TRBD1. This CDR3 is built from 15 residues. The germline V gene has CDR1 SGHDT and CDR2 YYEEEE. J was trimmed by 8 bases and V by 1 base; bases with no gene match: 8. CDR3 sequence reads: CASSLLTGEFDEQFF. DNA for the CDR3: TGTGCCAGCAGCTTGTTGACAGGGGAATTCGATGAGCAGTTCTTC.

This clonotype was counted only a few times. V is TRBV5-5 and J is TRBJ2-7; D call uncertain. This CDR3 contains 14 residues. V lost 0 bases, J lost 3 bases, and 10 bases lay in between. Germline V gives CDR1 SGHKS, CDR2 YYEKEE (reference sequence). CDR3 coding DNA: TGTGCCAGCAGCTTGGAGGGCCGAAACTACGAGCAGTACTTC. Protein sequence: CASSLEGRNYEQYF.

The V and J genes are TRBV12-3 or TRBV12-4 and TRBJ1-1; D gene unclear. CDR3 length equals 12 residues. The V and J ends lost 3 bases and 4 bases respectively, with 6 bases between them. The CDR3 DNA is TGTGCCAGCAGTTTGTTCGGCACTGAAGCTTTCTTT. Amino acids: CASSLFGTEAFF.

This clonotype appeared a few times. The CDR3 region is CASSLYGVGDYGYTF. The CDR3 DNA is TGTGCCAGCAGTTTATACGGGGTAGGGGACTATGGCTACACCTTC. The rearrangement uses TRBV28 and TRBJ1-2, with D possibly being TRBD1 (5 bases). This CDR3 has 15 amino acids. The V gene's germline CDR1 is MDHEN and CDR2 SYDVKM. Trimming stripped 1 base from V and 3 bases from J, with 12 bases between.